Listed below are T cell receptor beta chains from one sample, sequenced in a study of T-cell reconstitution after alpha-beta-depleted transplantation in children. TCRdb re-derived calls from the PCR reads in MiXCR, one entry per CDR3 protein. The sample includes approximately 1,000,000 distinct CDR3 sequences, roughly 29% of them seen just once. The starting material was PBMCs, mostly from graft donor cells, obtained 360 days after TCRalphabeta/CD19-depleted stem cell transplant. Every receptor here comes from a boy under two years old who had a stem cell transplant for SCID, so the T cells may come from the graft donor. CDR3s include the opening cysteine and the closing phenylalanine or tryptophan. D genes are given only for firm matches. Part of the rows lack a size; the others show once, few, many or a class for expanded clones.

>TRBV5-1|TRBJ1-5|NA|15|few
TGCGCCAGCAGCTTGGCAGCGGGGGCGGGTCAGCCCCAGCATTTT
CASSLAAGAGQPQHF
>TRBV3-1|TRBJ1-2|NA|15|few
TGTGCCAGCAGCCAAGAGACGTTTTCGAACTATGGCTACACCTTC
CASSQETFSNYGYTF
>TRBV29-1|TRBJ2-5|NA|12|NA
TGCAGCGGACTCGGCGGCAGGGAGACCCAGTACTTC
CSGLGGRETQYF
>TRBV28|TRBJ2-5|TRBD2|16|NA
TGTGCCAGCAGCCTCCTAGCGGGGGGGCGGAGAGAGACCCAGTACTTC
CASSLLAGGRRETQYF
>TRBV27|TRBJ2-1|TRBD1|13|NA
TGTGCCAGTCGACAGGGAAGGGGCAATGAGCAGTTCTTC
CASRQGRGNEQFF
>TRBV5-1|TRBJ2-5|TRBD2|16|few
TGCGCCAGCAGCTTGCATGGACTAGCGGGACAAGAGACCCAGTACTTC
CASSLHGLAGQETQYF
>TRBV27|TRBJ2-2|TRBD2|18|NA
TGTGCCAGCAGTTCCTGGCGGGCTAGCGGGGGAAACACCGGGGAGCTGTTTTTT
CASSSWRASGGNTGELFF
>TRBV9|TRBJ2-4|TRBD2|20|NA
TGTGCCAGCAGCGTAGGTGGCCAGCGGGGGGGTCCCGAAGCCAAAAACATTCAGTACTTC
CASSVGGQRGGPEAKNIQYF
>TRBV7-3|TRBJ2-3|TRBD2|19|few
TGTGCCAGCAGCCCACGGCGGGGGGGCCCCAAAGCTAGCACAGATACGCAGTATTTT
CASSPRRGGPKASTDTQYF
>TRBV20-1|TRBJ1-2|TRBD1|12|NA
TGCAGTGCTAGTAGGACAGGGTTCGGCTACACCTTC
CSASRTGFGYTF
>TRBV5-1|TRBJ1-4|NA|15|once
TGCGCCAGCAGCCCAGGACGGCCGACTAATGAAAAACTGTTTTTT
CASSPGRPTNEKLFF
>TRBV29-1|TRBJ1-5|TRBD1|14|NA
TGCAGCGTTGAAGGGGACAGGGATGGGCAGCCCCAGCATTTT
CSVEGDRDGQPQHF
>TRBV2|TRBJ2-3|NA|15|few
TGTGCCAGCAGTGTTGGGGGCGGGAGCGCAGATACGCAGTATTTT
CASSVGGGSADTQYF